The 3 T cell receptor beta chains given below trace back to one sample, sequenced in a study of blood T cell repertoires in COVID-19. Sequenced by immunoSEQ multiplex PCR; TCRdb stores in-frame clones only, minus some. The sample gives about 80,000 clones, roughly 90% of which show up once; approximately 4.3% is in the top ten. The sequenced sample was peripheral blood. These TCRs come from a woman at least 80 years old with active or convalescent COVID-19.

This chain connects TRBV11-3 to TRBJ2-3; 9 bases map to TRBD1. Germline V CDR1 and CDR2: SGHNT, YENEEA. Losses at the gene ends were 4 bases for V and 1 base for J; bases not matched to a gene: 0. The CDR3 length is 14 residues. For the CDR3, the DNA is TGTGCCAGCAGCTGGACAGGGGGCACAGATACGCAGTATTTT. Its translation: CASSWTGGTDTQYF.

This clone was detected a few times. The J gene is TRBJ1-3, the V gene TRBV2; TRBD1 is a possible D gene (6 bases). Trimming removed 1 base from V and 4 bases from J, with 11 bases in between. The CDR3 runs to 15 residues. Germline V lookup: CDR1 SNHLY, CDR2 FYNNEI. CDR3 loop: CASSEGSGDGNTIYF. DNA of the CDR3: TGTGCCAGCAGTGAAGGGTCAGGGGACGGAAACACCATATATTTT.

The chain joins TRBV29-1 to TRBJ2-4, with D perhaps matching TRBD2 (5 bases). This CDR3 has 12 residues. Germline assignment: CDR1 SQVTM and CDR2 ANQGSEA. V lost 6 bases and J 8 bases, leaving 14 bases between the germline ends. The DNA of the CDR3 is TGCAGCGTCAAGTATACAGCGGACATTCAGTACTTC. Amino acid sequence: CSVKYTADIQYF.